This is a list of T cell receptor beta chains from one sample in a study of T cell responses to AZD1222 COVID-19 vaccine. Clones were read by immunoSEQ multiplex PCR, and TCRdb kept only the in-frame ones, dropping some. This sample has tens of thousands of clones, with more than 80% found just once. Sequenced here: peripheral blood, sampled on day 0 of AZD1222 vaccination. These TCRs come from an adult in good health. CDR3s leave out the opening cysteine and the closing phenylalanine or tryptophan. Only part of the rows carry a size: once, few, many, or a class if the clone is expanded.

CDR3aa: ASSLYGNYGYT
abundance: NA
v_gene: TRBV7-2

CDR3aa: ATSAAGTAYNEQF
abundance: NA
v_gene: TRBV24-1

CDR3aa: ASSITGGVYNSPLH
abundance: NA
v_gene: TRBV21-1

CDR3aa: ASSPPGYEQY
abundance: NA
v_gene: TRBV27

CDR3aa: ATSGGTGTVNEKLF
abundance: once
v_gene: TRBV24-1

CDR3aa: AWSAQGNQPQH
abundance: NA
v_gene: TRBV30

CDR3aa: ASSFSGGSSDTQY
abundance: NA
v_gene: TRBV7-3

CDR3aa: ASSVAAGMLDTGELF
abundance: NA
v_gene: TRBV9

CDR3aa: ASSRLGAYNEQF
abundance: NA
v_gene: TRBV6-2/TRBV6-3

CDR3aa: ASSGFSSYEQY
abundance: NA
v_gene: TRBV7-2

CDR3aa: ASSPIQAPQETQY
abundance: NA
v_gene: TRBV18

CDR3aa: ASSPSSGPYGYT
abundance: NA
v_gene: TRBV9

CDR3aa: ASSLLGTDYGYT
abundance: NA
v_gene: TRBV5-8

CDR3aa: ASSQDTGGGSSYEQY
abundance: NA
v_gene: TRBV4-2

CDR3aa: ASSSPGDFTGELF
abundance: NA
v_gene: TRBV5-4

CDR3aa: ASSHGQGSQPQH
abundance: NA
v_gene: TRBV6-2/TRBV6-3

CDR3aa: ASSKDRGFTDTQY
abundance: NA
v_gene: TRBV18

CDR3aa: ASSLGRGRDEQY
abundance: NA
v_gene: TRBV11-2

CDR3aa: ASSVVSGANVLT
abundance: few
v_gene: TRBV7-6

CDR3aa: ASRRQIFKNTEAF
abundance: NA
v_gene: TRBV28

CDR3aa: ASSQDQTRDTQY
abundance: NA
v_gene: TRBV3-1/TRBV3-2

CDR3aa: ASSLTGVGYEQY
abundance: NA
v_gene: TRBV11-2

CDR3aa: ASRTGQVNTEAF
abundance: once
v_gene: TRBV6-5

CDR3aa: ASSPQPGAGKNIQY
abundance: NA
v_gene: TRBV3-1/TRBV3-2

CDR3aa: ATSTTGTNYGYT
abundance: NA
v_gene: TRBV24-1

CDR3aa: ATSSSYNSPLH
abundance: NA
v_gene: TRBV15

CDR3aa: ASSLVDTEAF
abundance: NA
v_gene: TRBV5-4

CDR3aa: ASRSNREASAF
abundance: NA
v_gene: TRBV6-5

CDR3aa: ASSRPSGTPSGEQY
abundance: NA
v_gene: TRBV28

CDR3aa: ASSDPGGSNEKLF
abundance: NA
v_gene: TRBV2

CDR3aa: ASSWLGQGAHTQY
abundance: NA
v_gene: TRBV27

CDR3aa: ASSPRQIYEQY
abundance: NA
v_gene: TRBV18

CDR3aa: ATSRLTPGSPWETQY
abundance: NA
v_gene: TRBV15

CDR3aa: ASSFTLGWGAEAF
abundance: few
v_gene: TRBV5-1

CDR3aa: ASQPAGGRNEQF
abundance: NA
v_gene: TRBV5-1

CDR3aa: ASSAGDSVSGANVLT
abundance: NA
v_gene: TRBV9

CDR3aa: ASSAMTGDTEAF
abundance: NA
v_gene: TRBV6-4

CDR3aa: ASISGNTIY
abundance: NA
v_gene: TRBV27

CDR3aa: ATSDYSSGAQY
abundance: NA
v_gene: TRBV24-1

CDR3aa: ASRYTGQSTDTQY
abundance: NA
v_gene: TRBV7-6

CDR3aa: ASSRQSRGGYEQY
abundance: NA
v_gene: TRBV19

CDR3aa: ASSMGRLNQPQH
abundance: NA
v_gene: TRBV19

CDR3aa: ASSSQSGGVYTDTQY
abundance: NA
v_gene: TRBV7-2

CDR3aa: SVEKRGQFDEQF
abundance: NA
v_gene: TRBV29-1

CDR3aa: AWSLLLGEKLF
abundance: once
v_gene: TRBV30

CDR3aa: ASSQDRAGKLF
abundance: once
v_gene: TRBV4-3

CDR3aa: ASSDRDRSLAKNIQY
abundance: NA
v_gene: TRBV5-1

CDR3aa: ASRGDSEQY
abundance: NA
v_gene: TRBV9

CDR3aa: ASSSGGSNQPQH
abundance: NA
v_gene: TRBV5-1

CDR3aa: ASSITQGAHIYGYT
abundance: NA
v_gene: TRBV27

CDR3aa: ASSLGAGLNTEAF
abundance: NA
v_gene: TRBV5-1

CDR3aa: ASSLGDRDPTLENTIY
abundance: NA
v_gene: TRBV5-1

CDR3aa: ASSPTGTVSYEQY
abundance: NA
v_gene: TRBV9

CDR3aa: ASSPYRAGGEAF
abundance: NA
v_gene: TRBV3-1/TRBV3-2

CDR3aa: AWCGQDEKLF
abundance: NA
v_gene: TRBV30